This TCR beta chain was profiled in a study of blood T cell repertoires in COVID-19. Study summary: Symptom resolution, clearance, or two negative PCRs marked the recovered donors of Cohort 3. Nucleic acid was either cDNA or gDNA, and it came from T cells, B-cell-depleted T cells, or PBMCs.

Ages ranged from about 18 to 89 years, with residence in around 24 US areas. Participants were placed into cohorts based on the clinical history they reported. Clones were read by immunoSEQ multiplex PCR, and TCRdb kept only the in-frame ones, dropping some. The repertoire has roughly 150,000 clones, around 80% of them found once; the top ten carry roughly 19%. CDR1 is MNHEY and CDR2 is SVGEGT in the germline V gene. This CDR3 has 15 residues. V gave up 5 bases and J gave up 3 bases, with 16 bases separating them. Sequencing was done on a sample of PBMCs or T cells enriched from blood (not recorded which). This receptor was obtained from a woman in her 70s in a cohort exposed to, infected with or recovered from COVID-19 (not recorded which). The rearrangement uses TRBV6-2 or TRBV6-3 and TRBJ2-5, with a possible D match to TRBD1 (5 bases). CDR3 loop: CASSGAAVYEETQYF. In DNA form, the CDR3 reads TGTGCCAGCAGTGGGGCAGCTGTTTACGAAGAGACCCAGTACTTC.